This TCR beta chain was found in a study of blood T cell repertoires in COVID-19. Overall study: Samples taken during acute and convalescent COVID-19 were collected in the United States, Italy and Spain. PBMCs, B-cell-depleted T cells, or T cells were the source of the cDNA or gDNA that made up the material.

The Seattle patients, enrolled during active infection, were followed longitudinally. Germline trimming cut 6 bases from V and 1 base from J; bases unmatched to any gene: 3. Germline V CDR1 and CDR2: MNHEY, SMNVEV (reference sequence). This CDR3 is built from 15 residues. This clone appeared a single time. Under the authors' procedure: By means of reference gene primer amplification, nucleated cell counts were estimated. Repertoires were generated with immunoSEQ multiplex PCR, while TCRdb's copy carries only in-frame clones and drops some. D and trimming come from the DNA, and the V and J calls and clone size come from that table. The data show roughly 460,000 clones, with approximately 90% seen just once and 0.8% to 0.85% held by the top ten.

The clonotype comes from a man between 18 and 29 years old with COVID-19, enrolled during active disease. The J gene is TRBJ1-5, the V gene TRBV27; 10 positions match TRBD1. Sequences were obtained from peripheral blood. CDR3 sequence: CASRPGQGSNQPQHF. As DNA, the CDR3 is TGTGCCAGCAGACCGGGACAGGGGAGCAATCAGCCCCAGCATTTT.